This T cell receptor beta chain stems from a study of T cell repertoires in cytomegalovirus infection. Study as a whole: CMV epitopes that were recently identified and HLA-C-restricted were used alongside well-studied HLA-B-restricted ones. Shared public TCR beta signatures pointed to both CMV infection and a matching HLA type.

Notes on this clonotype: The antigen is not known.

Findings and limits, study-wide: HLA-C-restricted TCR beta clonotypes specific for CMV led the ex vivo response.

In TCRdb, the reads were re-called with MiXCR into one record per CDR3 protein. The table lists about 220,000 distinct CDR3 sequences, 38% of them singletons. The receptor was isolated from a human donor in good health (CMV status not recorded). Some clones in this sample may be carry-over from other donors' samples. Sequenced here: CD8+ T cells from cultured PBMCs, sampled from culture after CMV antigen stimulation.

The CDR3 DNA is TGTGCCAGCAGCTTCCGGGTTCAGAGCTCTGGGGCCAACGTCCTGACTTTC. This encodes CASSFRVQSSGANVLTF. The V gene is TRBV7-3, the J gene TRBJ2-6; D is unresolved. The CDR3 contains 17 residues. Germline CDR1 is SGHTA and CDR2 is FQGTGA. V gave up 3 bases and J gave up 0 bases, with 12 bases separating them.